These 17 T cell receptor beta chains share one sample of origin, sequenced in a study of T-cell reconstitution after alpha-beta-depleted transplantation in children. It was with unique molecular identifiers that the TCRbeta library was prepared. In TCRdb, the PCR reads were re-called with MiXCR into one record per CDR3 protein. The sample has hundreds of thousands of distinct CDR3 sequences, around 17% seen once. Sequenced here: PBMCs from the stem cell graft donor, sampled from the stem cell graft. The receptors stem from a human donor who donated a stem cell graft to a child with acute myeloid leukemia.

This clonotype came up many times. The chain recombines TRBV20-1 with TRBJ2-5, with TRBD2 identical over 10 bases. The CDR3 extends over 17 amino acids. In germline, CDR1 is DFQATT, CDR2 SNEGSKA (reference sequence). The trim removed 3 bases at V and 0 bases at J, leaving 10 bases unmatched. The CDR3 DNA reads TGCAGTGCTAGTTTGTGGCTAGCGGGGGAGTACCAAGAGACCCAGTACTTC. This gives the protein CSASLWLAGEYQETQYF.

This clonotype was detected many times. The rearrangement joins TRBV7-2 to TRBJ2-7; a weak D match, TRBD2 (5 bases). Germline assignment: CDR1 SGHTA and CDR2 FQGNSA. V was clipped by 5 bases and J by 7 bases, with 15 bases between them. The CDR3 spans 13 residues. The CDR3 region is CASSERSGGEQYF. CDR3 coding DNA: TGTGCCAGCAGCGAACGAAGCGGTGGGGAGCAGTACTTC.

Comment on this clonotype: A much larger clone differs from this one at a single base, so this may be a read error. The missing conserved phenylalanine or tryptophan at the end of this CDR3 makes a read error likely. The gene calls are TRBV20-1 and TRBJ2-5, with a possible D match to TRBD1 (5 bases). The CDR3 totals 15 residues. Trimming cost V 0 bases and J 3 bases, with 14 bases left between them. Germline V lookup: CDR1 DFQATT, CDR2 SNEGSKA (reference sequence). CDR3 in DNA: TGCAGTGCTAGAGAGGGGCGGCGCTTCGAAGAGACCCAGTACTAC. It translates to CSAREGRRFEETQYY.

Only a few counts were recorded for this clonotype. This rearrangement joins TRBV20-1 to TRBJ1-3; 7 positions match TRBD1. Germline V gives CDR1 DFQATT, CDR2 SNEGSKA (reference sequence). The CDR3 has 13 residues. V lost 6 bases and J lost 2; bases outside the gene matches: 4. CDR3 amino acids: CSAPGTAGNTIYF. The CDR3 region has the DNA TGCAGTGCCCCCGGGACAGCTGGAAACACCATATATTTT.

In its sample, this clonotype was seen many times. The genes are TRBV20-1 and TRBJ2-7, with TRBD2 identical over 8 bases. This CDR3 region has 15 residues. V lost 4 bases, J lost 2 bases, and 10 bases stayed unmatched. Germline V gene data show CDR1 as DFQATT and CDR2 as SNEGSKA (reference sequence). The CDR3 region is CSAKVVAGFPYEQYV. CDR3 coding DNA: TGCAGTGCTAAAGTCGTAGCGGGGTTTCCCTACGAGCAGTACGTC.

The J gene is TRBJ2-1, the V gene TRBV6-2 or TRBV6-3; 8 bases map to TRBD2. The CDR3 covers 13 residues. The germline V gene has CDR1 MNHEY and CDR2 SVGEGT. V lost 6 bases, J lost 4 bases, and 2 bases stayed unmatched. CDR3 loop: CASRASGYNEQFF. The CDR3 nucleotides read TGTGCCAGCAGGGCTAGCGGGTACAATGAGCAGTTCTTC.

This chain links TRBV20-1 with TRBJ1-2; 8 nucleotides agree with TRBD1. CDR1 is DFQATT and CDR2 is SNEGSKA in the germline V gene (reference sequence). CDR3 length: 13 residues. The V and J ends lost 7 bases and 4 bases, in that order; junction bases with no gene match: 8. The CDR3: CSVTQGEIYGYTF. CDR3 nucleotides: TGCAGTGTCACACAGGGGGAGATCTATGGCTACACCTTC.

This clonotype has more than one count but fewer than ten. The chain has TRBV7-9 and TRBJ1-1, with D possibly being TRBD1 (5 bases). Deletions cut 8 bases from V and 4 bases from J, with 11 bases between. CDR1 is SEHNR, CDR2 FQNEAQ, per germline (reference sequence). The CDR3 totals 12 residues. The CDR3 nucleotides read TGTGCCAGCGGAATTGGGGGCACTGAAGCTTTCTTT. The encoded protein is CASGIGGTEAFF. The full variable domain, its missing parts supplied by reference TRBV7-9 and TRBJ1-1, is DTGVSQNPRHKITKRGQNVTFRCDPISEHNRLYWYRQTLGQGPEFLTYFQNEAQLEKSRLLSDRFSAERPKGSFSTLEIQRTEQGDSAMYLCASGIGGTEAFFGQGTRLTVV.

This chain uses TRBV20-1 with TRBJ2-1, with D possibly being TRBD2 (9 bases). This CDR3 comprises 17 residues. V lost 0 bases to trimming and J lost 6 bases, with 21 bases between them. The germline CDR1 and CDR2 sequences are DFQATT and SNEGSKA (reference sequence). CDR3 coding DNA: TGCAGTGCTAGAGACGCAGGGGGCGGGGGGGCCGCCAATGAGCAGTTCTTC. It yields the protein CSARDAGGGGAANEQFF.

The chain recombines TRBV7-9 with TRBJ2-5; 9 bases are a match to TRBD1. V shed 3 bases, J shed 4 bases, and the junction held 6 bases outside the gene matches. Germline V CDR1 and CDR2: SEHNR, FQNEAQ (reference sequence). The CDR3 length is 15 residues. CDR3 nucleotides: TGTGCCAGCAGCTTTTACTCGGACAGGGGAGAGACCCAGTACTTC. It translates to CASSFYSDRGETQYF. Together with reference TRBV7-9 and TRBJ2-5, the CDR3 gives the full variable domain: DTGVSQNPRHKITKRGQNVTFRCDPISEHNRLYWYRQTLGQGPEFLTYFQNEAQLEKSRLLSDRFSAERPKGSFSTLEIQRTEQGDSAMYLCASSFYSDRGETQYFGPGTRLLVL.

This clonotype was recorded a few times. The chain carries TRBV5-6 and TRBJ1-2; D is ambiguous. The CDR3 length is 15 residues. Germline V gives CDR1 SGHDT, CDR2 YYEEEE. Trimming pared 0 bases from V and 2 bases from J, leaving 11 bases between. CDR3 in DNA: TGTGCCAGCAGCTTGGATGGTAGGGAGAACTATGGCTACACCTTC. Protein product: CASSLDGRENYGYTF. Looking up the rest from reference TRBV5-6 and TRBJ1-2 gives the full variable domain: DAGVTQSPTHLIKTRGQQVTLRCSPKSGHDTVSWYQQALGQGPQFIFQYYEEEERQRGNFPDRFSGHQFPNYSSELNVNALLLGDSALYLCASSLDGRENYGYTFGSGTRLTVV.

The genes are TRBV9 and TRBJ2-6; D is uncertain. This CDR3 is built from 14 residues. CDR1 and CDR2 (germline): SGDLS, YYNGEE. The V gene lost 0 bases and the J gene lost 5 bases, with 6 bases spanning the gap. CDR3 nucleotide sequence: TGTGCCAGCAGCGTAGTCCCAAGGGCCAACGTCCTGACTTTC. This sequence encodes CASSVVPRANVLTF.

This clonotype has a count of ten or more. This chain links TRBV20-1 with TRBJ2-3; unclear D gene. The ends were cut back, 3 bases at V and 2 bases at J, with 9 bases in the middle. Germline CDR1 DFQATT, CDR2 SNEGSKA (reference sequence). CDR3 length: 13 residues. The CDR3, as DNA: TGCAGTGCTAGTTGGGCAGCCACAGATACGCAGTATTTT. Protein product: CSASWAATDTQYF.

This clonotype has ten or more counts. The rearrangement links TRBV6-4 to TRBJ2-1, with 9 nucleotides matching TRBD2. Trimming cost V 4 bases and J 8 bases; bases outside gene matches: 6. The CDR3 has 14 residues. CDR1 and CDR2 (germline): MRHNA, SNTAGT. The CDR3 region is CASSATSGRYEQFF. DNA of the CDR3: TGTGCCAGCAGTGCCACTAGCGGGCGTTATGAGCAGTTCTTC.

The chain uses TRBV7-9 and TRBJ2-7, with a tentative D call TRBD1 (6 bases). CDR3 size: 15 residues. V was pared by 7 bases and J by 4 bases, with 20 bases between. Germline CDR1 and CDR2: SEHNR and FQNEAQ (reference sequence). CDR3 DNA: TGTGCCAGCACCGAGGGGACACCCGATATATACGAGCAGTACTTC. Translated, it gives CASTEGTPDIYEQYF.

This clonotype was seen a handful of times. This CDR3 is CASSLATGPYGYTF. The CDR3 coding sequence is TGTGCCAGCAGCTTAGCCACAGGGCCCTATGGCTACACCTTC. This chain links TRBV7-9 with TRBJ1-2; perhaps TRBD1 as D (6 bases). CDR1 is SEHNR, CDR2 FQNEAQ, per germline (reference sequence). V was clipped by 0 bases and J by 4 bases, with 9 bases between them. The CDR3 runs 14 residues.

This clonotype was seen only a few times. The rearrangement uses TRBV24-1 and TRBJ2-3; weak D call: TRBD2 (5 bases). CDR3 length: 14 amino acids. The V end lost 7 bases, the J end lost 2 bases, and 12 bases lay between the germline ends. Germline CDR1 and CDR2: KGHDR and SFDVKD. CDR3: CATRNGGLTDTQYF. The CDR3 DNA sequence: TGTGCCACCAGGAACGGAGGACTCACAGATACGCAGTATTTT.